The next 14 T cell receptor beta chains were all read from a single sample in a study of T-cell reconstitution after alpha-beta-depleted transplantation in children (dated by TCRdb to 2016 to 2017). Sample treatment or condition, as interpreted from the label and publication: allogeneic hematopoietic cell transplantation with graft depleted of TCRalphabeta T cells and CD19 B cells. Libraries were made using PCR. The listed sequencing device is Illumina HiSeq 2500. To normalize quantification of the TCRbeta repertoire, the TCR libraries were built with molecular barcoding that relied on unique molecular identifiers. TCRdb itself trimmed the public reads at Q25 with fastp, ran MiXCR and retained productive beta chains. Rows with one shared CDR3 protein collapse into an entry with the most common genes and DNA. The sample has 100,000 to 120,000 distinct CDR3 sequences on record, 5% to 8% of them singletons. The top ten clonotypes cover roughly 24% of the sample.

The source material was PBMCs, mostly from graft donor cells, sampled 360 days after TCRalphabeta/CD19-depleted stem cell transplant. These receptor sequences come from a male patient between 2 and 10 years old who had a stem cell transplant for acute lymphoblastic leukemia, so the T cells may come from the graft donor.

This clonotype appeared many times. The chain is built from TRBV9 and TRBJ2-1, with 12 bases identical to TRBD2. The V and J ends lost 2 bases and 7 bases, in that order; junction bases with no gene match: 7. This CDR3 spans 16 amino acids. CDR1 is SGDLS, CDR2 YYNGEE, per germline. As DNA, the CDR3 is TGTGCCAGCAGCGTCTCGACTAGCGGGAGATCAAATGAGCAGTTCTTC. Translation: CASSVSTSGRSNEQFF.

This chain's CDR3 is CASSPVRLAGSRREQYF. CDR3 coding DNA: TGTGCCAGCAGCCCGGTTAGGTTAGCGGGGTCAAGGAGGGAGCAGTACTTC. The chain is built from TRBV7-8 and TRBJ2-7, with 8 nucleotides matching TRBD2. CDR1 is SGHVS and CDR2 is FQNEAQ in the germline V gene. V trimming: 5 bases; J trimming: 7 bases; junction bases outside the gene matches: 19. This CDR3 spans 17 amino acids. The variable domain in full, completed from reference TRBV7-8 and TRBJ2-7, reads GAGVSQSPRYKVAKRGQDVALRCDPISGHVSLFWYQQALGQGPEFLTYFQNEAQLDKSGLPSDRFFAERPEGSVSTLKIQRTQQEDSAVYLCASSPVRLAGSRREQYFGPGTRLTVT.

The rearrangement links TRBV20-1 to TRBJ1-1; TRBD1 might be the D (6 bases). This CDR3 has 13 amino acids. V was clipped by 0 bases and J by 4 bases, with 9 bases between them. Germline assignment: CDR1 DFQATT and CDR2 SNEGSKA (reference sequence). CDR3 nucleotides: TGCAGTGCTAGAGAGAGGGGGATCACTGAAGCTTTCTTT. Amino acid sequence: CSARERGITEAFF.

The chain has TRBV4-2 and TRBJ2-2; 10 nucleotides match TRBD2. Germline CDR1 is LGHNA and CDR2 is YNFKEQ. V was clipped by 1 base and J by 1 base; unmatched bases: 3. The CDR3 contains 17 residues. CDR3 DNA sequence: TGTGCCAGCAGCCAAGGACTAGCGGGCGAGAACACCGGGGAGCTGTTTTTT. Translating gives CASSQGLAGENTGELFF.

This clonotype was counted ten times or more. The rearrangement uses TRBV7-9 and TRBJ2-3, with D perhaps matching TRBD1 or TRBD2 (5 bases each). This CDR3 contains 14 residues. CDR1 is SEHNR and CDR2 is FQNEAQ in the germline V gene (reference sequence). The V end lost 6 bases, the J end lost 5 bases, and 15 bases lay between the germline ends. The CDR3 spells CASRPGRHRDTQYF. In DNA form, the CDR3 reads TGTGCCAGCAGACCGGGACGGCACAGAGATACGCAGTATTTT.

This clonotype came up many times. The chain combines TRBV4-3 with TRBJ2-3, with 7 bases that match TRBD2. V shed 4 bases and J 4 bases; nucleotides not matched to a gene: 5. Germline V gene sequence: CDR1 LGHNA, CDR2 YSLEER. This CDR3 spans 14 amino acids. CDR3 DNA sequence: TGCGCCAGCAGCCCGGGGGGAGAGGCAGATACGCAGTATTTT. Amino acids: CASSPGGEADTQYF.

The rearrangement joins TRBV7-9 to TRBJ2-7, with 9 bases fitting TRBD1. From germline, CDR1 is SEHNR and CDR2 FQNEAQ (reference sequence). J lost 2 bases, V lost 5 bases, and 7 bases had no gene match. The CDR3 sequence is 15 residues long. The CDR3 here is CASSPGTGRPYEQYF. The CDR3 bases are TGTGCCAGCAGCCCCGGGACAGGGAGACCCTACGAGCAGTACTTC.

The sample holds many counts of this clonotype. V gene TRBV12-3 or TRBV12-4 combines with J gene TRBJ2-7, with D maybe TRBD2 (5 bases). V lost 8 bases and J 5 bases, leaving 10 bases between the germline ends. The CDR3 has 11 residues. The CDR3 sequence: CASSRGHEQYF. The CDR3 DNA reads TGTGCCAGCTCACGCGGGCACGAGCAGTACTTC.

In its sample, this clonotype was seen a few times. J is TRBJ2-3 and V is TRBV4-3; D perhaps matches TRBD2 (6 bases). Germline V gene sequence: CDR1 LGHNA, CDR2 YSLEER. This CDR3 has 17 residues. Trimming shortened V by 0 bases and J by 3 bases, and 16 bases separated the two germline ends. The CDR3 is CASSQDWYRGLTDTQYF. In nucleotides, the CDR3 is TGCGCCAGCAGCCAAGATTGGTATAGGGGACTGACAGATACGCAGTATTTT.

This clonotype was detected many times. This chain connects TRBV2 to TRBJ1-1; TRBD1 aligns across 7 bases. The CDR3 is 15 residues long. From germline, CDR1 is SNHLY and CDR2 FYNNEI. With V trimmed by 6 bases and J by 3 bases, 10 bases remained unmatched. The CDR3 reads CASRLYRGSDTEAFF. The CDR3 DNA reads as TGTGCCAGCAGACTTTACAGGGGTTCGGACACTGAAGCTTTCTTT.

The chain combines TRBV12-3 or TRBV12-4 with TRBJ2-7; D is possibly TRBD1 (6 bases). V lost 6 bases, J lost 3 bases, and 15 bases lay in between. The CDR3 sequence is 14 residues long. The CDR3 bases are TGTGCCAGCAGGACCTCCGGGACAATCTACGAGCAGTACTTC. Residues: CASRTSGTIYEQYF.

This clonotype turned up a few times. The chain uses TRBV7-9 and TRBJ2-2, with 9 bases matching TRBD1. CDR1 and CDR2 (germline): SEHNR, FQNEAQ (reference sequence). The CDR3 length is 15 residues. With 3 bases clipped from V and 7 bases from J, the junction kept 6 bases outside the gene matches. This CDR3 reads CASSFLDRGSGELFF. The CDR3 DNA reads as TGTGCCAGCAGCTTCTTGGACAGGGGTAGCGGGGAGCTGTTTTTT.

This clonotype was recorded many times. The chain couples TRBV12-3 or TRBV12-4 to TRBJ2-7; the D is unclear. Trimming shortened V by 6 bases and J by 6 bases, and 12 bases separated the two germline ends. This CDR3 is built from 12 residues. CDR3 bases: TGTGCCAGCAGCCTCGGAGCCCTCGAGCAGTACTTC. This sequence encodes CASSLGALEQYF.

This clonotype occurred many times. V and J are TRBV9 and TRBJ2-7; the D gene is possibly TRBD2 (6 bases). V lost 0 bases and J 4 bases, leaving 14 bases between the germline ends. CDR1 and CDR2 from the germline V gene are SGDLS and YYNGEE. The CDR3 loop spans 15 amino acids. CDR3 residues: CASSVGASVRYEQYF. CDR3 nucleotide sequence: TGTGCCAGCAGCGTAGGGGCTAGCGTGCGTTACGAGCAGTACTTC.